What follows are 4 T cell receptor beta chains derived from one specimen sequenced in a study of T cell responses to AZD1222 COVID-19 vaccine. Assay: immunoSEQ multiplex PCR; the TCRdb copy retains only in-frame clones and omits some. The table lists 110,000 to 150,000 clones, approximately 92% of them singletons, with around 3.3% in the top ten. The material sequenced was peripheral blood, taken 28 days after the second AZD1222 dose. Every receptor here comes from an adult who received the AZD1222 COVID-19 vaccine.

The chain employs TRBV11-2 and TRBJ1-2; D is undetermined. Germline V gene lookup returns CDR1 SGHAT and CDR2 FQNNGV. Between the trimmed V and J ends, which lost 5 bases and 8 bases, there was a span of 15 bases. The CDR3 length is 13 residues. The CDR3 here is CASSPPGYGGYTF. For the CDR3, the DNA is TGTGCCAGCAGCCCGCCCGGGTATGGGGGCTACACCTTC.

This clone appeared once. The junction departs from germline at one end; a sequencing error may be responsible. The chain couples TRBV10-3 to TRBJ2-5; TRBD2 agrees at 12 bases. This CDR3 region has 16 residues. CDR1 is ENHRY and CDR2 is SYGVKD in the germline V gene. CDR3 amino acids: CAISQSLAGGQETQYF. In DNA form, the CDR3 reads TGTGCCATCAGTCAGTCCCTAGCGGGAGGGCAGGAGACCCAGTACTTC.

CDR3 sequence (DNA): TGTGCCACCAGTGATTCTGGGTCCCCTAGGAGTGAGCAGTACTTC. Its translation is CATSDSGSPRSEQYF. The chain recombines TRBV24-1 with TRBJ2-7; unclear D gene. Germline lookup yields CDR1 KGHDR and CDR2 SFDVKD. This CDR3 contains 15 residues. The V gene lost 2 bases and the J gene lost 7 bases, with 17 bases spanning the gap.

The chain couples TRBV19 to TRBJ1-3; D uncertain. The V gene's germline CDR1 is LNHDA and CDR2 SQIVND (reference sequence). V lost 6 bases to trimming and J lost 0 bases, with 12 bases between them. The CDR3 has 15 amino acids. The CDR3 here is CASRETASSGNTIYF. In nucleotides, the CDR3 is TGTGCCAGTAGGGAGACCGCGAGCTCTGGAAACACCATATATTTT. Supplemented by reference TRBV19 and TRBJ1-3, the full variable domain reads DGGITQSPKYLFRKEGQNVTLSCEQNLNHDAMYWYRQDPGQGLRLIYYSQIVNDFQKGDIAEGYSVSREKKESFPLTVTSAQKNPTAFYLCASRETASSGNTIYFGEGSWLTVV.